This T cell receptor (beta chain) was observed in a study of blood T cell repertoires in COVID-19 (TCRdb year 2020). In the study overall: Samples covering the acute and convalescent phases of COVID-19 were provided by collaborators in the United States, Italy and Spain. The samples were drawn from two sources: the first 160 participants of the ongoing ImmuneRACE study, and 1,000 to 1,500 subjects contributed by 6 global collaborators. Sample metadata almost always included a de-identified subject ID, COVID-19 status, age in years and sex. The prospective study material was composed of cDNA or gDNA derived from T cells, B-cell-depleted T cells, or PBMCs. A freely available public database, intended as a resource for researchers studying the immune response to SARS-CoV-2, is where the repertoires were released. The dataset comprised deeply sampled blood TCRbeta repertoires from subjects exposed to, actively infected with, or recovered from COVID-19. Where HLA class I and class II types were available, the types were taken from metadata supplied by the sample provider, not from assay-based typing.

After removal of 10 bases from V and 0 bases from J, the junction retains 4 bases not matched to a gene. CDR1 and CDR2, per the germline V gene, are SNHLY and FYNNEI. From the cysteine through the phenylalanine, the CDR3 covers 13 amino acids. CDR3 DNA is the only sequence kept; it has 39 bases, read in frame from the first base. As for this clone: Its binding antigen is unknown. No base quality information exists; no much larger clone differs at one position.

TCRbeta CDR3 regions were amplified from genomic DNA using the immunoSEQ Assay, a bias-controlled multiplex PCR. As for the authors' bioinformatics: The number of nucleated cells in each sample was estimated from the amplification of reference gene primers within the assay. To quantify the absolute abundance of each unique TCRbeta CDR3 rearrangement, sequence reads were collapsed and filtered. For each sample, productive Simpson clonality was calculated by taking the square root of Simpson's diversity index across productive rearrangements. TCRdb provides this immuneACCESS table in a form limited to in-frame rearrangements. Some clones are lacking; in checked studies, under half of them reflect an unresolved V gene, and why the rest are absent is not known. That table furnishes V, J and clone size, whereas the DNA furnished D and trimming. Here the sample has under 250,000 clones; roughly four fifths occur a single time. Roughly 2.3% of the sample is held by the ten biggest clonotypes.

Collaborating institutions collected whole blood in K2EDTA tubes following their own protocols. Collaborator samples were shipped for TCRbeta analysis as frozen whole blood, isolated PBMCs, or DNA extracted from either sample type. General conclusions and limits of the study: Clinical and demographic metadata were provided uncurated, with the amount varying by source and participant.

The sequence was collected from a woman aged 60-75 years with acute or convalescent COVID-19. This chain is built from TRBV2 and TRBJ1-1; 8 central nucleotides agree with TRBD1. The specimen was peripheral blood. The DNA reads as follows: TGTGCCACCGGGACAGGATTGAACACTGAAGCTTTCTTT. Protein translation: CATGTGLNTEAFF.